These 14 T cell receptor beta chains came from one sample sequenced in a study of blood T cell repertoires in COVID-19. Clones were sequenced by immunoSEQ multiplex PCR, and TCRdb holds only the in-frame ones, with some missing. The sample yields tens of thousands of clones, roughly 90% seen once. Sample: peripheral blood. The receptors shown here come from a man in his 70s with active or convalescent COVID-19.

This rearrangement joins TRBV5-4 to TRBJ2-5; D perhaps matches TRBD2 (7 bases). The germline V gene has CDR1 SGHNT and CDR2 YYREEE (reference sequence). V lost 4 bases to trimming and J lost 5 bases, with 21 bases between them. The CDR3 covers 16 residues. The CDR3 nucleotides are TGTGCCAGCAGCATGGGGGCGGGAGCTCCTTCTGAGACCCAGTACTTC. Translating it yields CASSMGAGAPSETQYF.

The chain links TRBV20-1 to TRBJ1-2; 8 nucleotides match TRBD1. V dropped 3 bases and J dropped 4; count of bases not matched to a gene: 4. CDR1 and CDR2 from the germline V gene are DFQATT and SNEGSKA (reference sequence). This CDR3 contains 13 residues. In DNA form, the CDR3 reads TGCAGTGCTAGTCAACAGGGGGGCTATGGCTACACCTTC. This gives the protein CSASQQGGYGYTF.

This clone was detected only a few times. The chain has TRBV10-3 and TRBJ1-5, with D maybe TRBD1 (6 bases). Germline CDR1 and CDR2: ENHRY and SYGVKD. The CDR3 extends over 13 amino acids. Trimming stripped 8 bases from V and 5 bases from J, with 13 bases between. The CDR3 coding sequence is TGTGCCATCCAGAGGGGGAACGATCAGCCCCAGCATTTT. It translates to CAIQRGNDQPQHF.

This chain links TRBV6-5 with TRBJ2-1; 7 positions agree with TRBD1. There are 15 residues in the CDR3. The V gene's germline CDR1 is MNHEY and CDR2 SVGAGI. The V gene end was trimmed by 6 bases and the J gene end by 10 bases; junction bases not matched to a gene: 15. The CDR3 here is CASSQDRSPQVEQFF. The CDR3 DNA reads TGTGCCAGCAGCCAGGACAGGAGCCCCCAAGTAGAGCAGTTCTTC.

The chain has TRBV3-1 (or the pseudogene TRBV3-2) and TRBJ1-2; 8 bases agree with TRBD1. V shed 1 base and J 7 bases; nucleotides not matched to a gene: 8. The CDR3 length is 15 residues. CDR1 and CDR2 (germline): LGHDT, YNNKEL (reference sequence). The CDR3 DNA sequence: TGTGCCAGCAGCCAAGGCCCAGGGGGCGCGGGTGGCTACACCTTC. Residues: CASSQGPGGAGGYTF.

The rearrangement uses TRBV18 and TRBJ2-5; 7 nucleotides line up with TRBD2. There are 16 residues in the CDR3. From germline, CDR1 is KGHSH and CDR2 LQKENI. The ends lost 3 bases at V and 0 bases at J; junction bases unmatched: 7. CDR3 bases: TGTGCCAGCTCACCTAGGACTAGTACCTACCAAGAGACCCAGTACTTC. Translation: CASSPRTSTYQETQYF.

The chain couples TRBV19 to TRBJ2-3; 8 bases fit TRBD1. Germline assignment: CDR1 LNHDA and CDR2 SQIVND (reference sequence). Losses at the gene ends were 8 bases for V and 6 bases for J; bases not matched to a gene: 10. The CDR3 spans 14 residues. The chain's CDR3 is CASGEAGGEDTQYF. In DNA, the CDR3 is TGTGCCAGTGGGGAGGCAGGGGGCGAGGATACGCAGTATTTT.

The chain recombines TRBV7-9 with TRBJ2-5, with TRBD1 as a possible D gene (5 bases). V shed 5 bases and J shed 5 bases, with 15 bases lying between them. The length of the CDR3 is 14 residues. Germline CDR1 is SEHNR and CDR2 is FQNEAQ (reference sequence). This CDR3 is CASSPGQGGETQYF. DNA of the CDR3: TGTGCCAGCAGCCCCGGGCAGGGTGGGGAGACCCAGTACTTC.

This clone appeared a single time. This sequence joins TRBV5-3 and TRBJ2-3, with 7 nucleotides matching TRBD2. TRBV5-3 is labeled an ORF, and its function is uncertain. The CDR3 contains 16 residues. J was trimmed by 6 bases and V by 3 bases; bases with no gene match: 13. The CDR3 here is CARSYPPGLKEDTQYF. CDR3 nucleotide sequence: TGTGCCAGAAGCTATCCGCCGGGACTAAAAGAGGATACGCAGTATTTT.

This clone was seen a handful of times. The J gene is TRBJ1-3, the V gene TRBV28; D is ambiguous. The V end lost 5 bases, the J end lost 0 bases, and 8 bases lay between the germline ends. Germline V gives CDR1 MDHEN, CDR2 SYDVKM. This CDR3 region has 14 residues. The CDR3, as DNA: TGTGCCAGCAGTGTTTCCAACTCTGGAAACACCATATATTTT. It specifies CASSVSNSGNTIYF.

This rearrangement joins TRBV4-3 to TRBJ1-2; D unclear. Trimming left V 0 bases short and J 8 bases short, with 19 bases between. The germline V gene encodes CDR1 LGHNA and CDR2 YSLEER. CDR3 length: 16 residues. CDR3: CASSQELADSIRGYTF. The CDR3 region has the DNA TGCGCCAGCAGCCAAGAATTGGCGGATTCTATTCGAGGCTACACCTTC.

The rearrangement links TRBV30 to TRBJ2-5, with TRBD1 as a possible D gene (7 bases). Germline assignment: CDR1 GTSNPN and CDR2 SVGIG (reference sequence). This CDR3 is 17 amino acids long. V was shortened by 0 bases and J by 5 bases, with 22 bases between the two germline ends. The CDR3 DNA is TGTGCCTGGAGTGTATTACCCCGGGCAGGGGGGTGGGAGACCCAGTACTTC. Translated, it gives CAWSVLPRAGGWETQYF.

This chain connects TRBV11-1 to TRBJ1-1; TRBD1 might be the D (6 bases). The V end lost 8 bases, the J end lost 4 bases, and 23 bases lay between the germline ends. Germline V lookup: CDR1 SGHAT, CDR2 FQDESV (reference sequence). The CDR3 covers 16 residues. Here the CDR3 reads CASGQPRNSFGTEAFF. As DNA, the CDR3 is TGTGCCAGCGGACAGCCTCGGAACTCCTTCGGCACTGAAGCTTTCTTT.

The chain carries TRBV3-1 (or the pseudogene TRBV3-2) and TRBJ1-2; the D gene is possibly TRBD1 (6 bases). The germline V gene has CDR1 LGHDT and CDR2 YNNKEL (reference sequence). The V gene lost 2 bases and the J gene lost 2 bases, with 9 bases spanning the gap. CDR3 length: 14 amino acids. In nucleotides, the CDR3 is TGTGCCAGCAGCCAACTGGACAGAAACTATGGCTACACCTTC. Translated: CASSQLDRNYGYTF.